This T cell receptor (beta chain) came from a study of tumor-infiltrating lymphocytes in oesophageal squamous cell carcinoma. The CDR3 has 13 residues. Between the trimmed V and J ends, which lost 6 bases and 2 bases, there was a span of 11 bases. Per the germline V gene, CDR1 is SEHNR and CDR2 is FQNEAQ (reference sequence). One entry per CDR3 protein results from TCRdb running MiXCR on the PCR reads. The table includes 15,000 to 20,000 distinct CDR3 sequences, around two fifths detected once. This clonotype occurred many times. The rearrangement links TRBV7-9 to TRBJ2-7, with D tentatively TRBD1 or TRBD2 (6 bases each). Specimen: esophageal tumor tissue. The source is a male donor with esophageal squamous cell carcinoma. DNA of the CDR3: TGTGCCAGCAGTGGGGGGCTTCCCTACGAGCAGTACTTC. Its protein product is CASSGGLPYEQYF.